Shown below are 17 T cell receptor beta chains from a single sample sequenced in a study of T cell repertoires in cytomegalovirus infection. TCRdb called the reads again in MiXCR, with one record for every CDR3 protein. The table has a few hundred thousand distinct CDR3 sequences, more than 8% seen once. What was sequenced was PBMCs. The receptors derive from a human donor in good health (CMV status not recorded). Some clones in this sample may be carry-over from other donors' samples.

In its sample, this clonotype was seen many times. V is TRBV7-2 and J is TRBJ2-5; 7 nucleotides align to TRBD2. V shed 4 bases and J 5 bases; nucleotides not matched to a gene: 4. Germline V gene lookup returns CDR1 SGHTA and CDR2 FQGNSA. This CDR3 has 13 amino acids. The CDR3 here is CASSSAGVETQYF. The CDR3 bases are TGTGCCAGCAGCTCCGCGGGAGTGGAGACCCAGTACTTC.

This clonotype showed up many times. V and J are TRBV7-9 and TRBJ2-7; D not resolved. The ends were cut back, 2 bases at V and 0 bases at J, with 8 bases in the middle. This CDR3 is 14 amino acids long. CDR1 SEHNR and CDR2 FQNEAQ come from the germline V gene (reference sequence). This CDR3 reads CASSLRSTSYEQYF. CDR3 sequence (DNA): TGTGCCAGCAGCTTAAGGTCAACCTCCTACGAGCAGTACTTC.

This clonotype was counted only a few times. V usage is TRBV13 and J usage is TRBJ1-5; D ambiguous. Germline CDR1 PRHDT, CDR2 FYEKMQ (reference sequence). V was trimmed by 5 bases and J by 2 bases, leaving 13 bases between them. The CDR3 covers 15 residues. The CDR3 spells CASSPRGSGNQPQHF. The CDR3 nucleotides are TGTGCCAGCAGCCCCAGAGGAAGCGGCAATCAGCCCCAGCATTTT.

The chain carries TRBV11-2 and TRBJ1-4; D perhaps matches TRBD1 (6 bases). Germline CDR1 reads SGHAT; CDR2 reads FQNNGV. This CDR3 spans 15 amino acids. V lost 5 bases and J 8 bases, leaving 18 bases between the germline ends. DNA of the CDR3: TGTGCCAGCAGCCCGCAAGGACAGCTAGGGGAAAAACTGTTTTTT. This sequence encodes CASSPQGQLGEKLFF.

The sample holds many counts of this clonotype. The gene calls are TRBV12-3 or TRBV12-4 and TRBJ1-5, with a possible D match to TRBD1 (5 bases). The CDR3 is made up of 15 amino acids. Trimming removed 2 bases at V and 4 bases at J, with 12 bases between. Written as DNA, the CDR3 is TGTGCCAGCAGTTTAAGGGGATCAGGGAATCAGCCCCAGCATTTT. The encoded protein is CASSLRGSGNQPQHF.

The chain has TRBV4-1 and TRBJ1-5; D is unclear. The CDR3 spans 14 residues. Germline V lookup: CDR1 MGHRA, CDR2 YSYEKL. Trimming removed 0 bases at V and 6 bases at J, with 9 bases between. Here the CDR3 reads CASSQDWLFQPQHF. For the CDR3, the DNA is TGCGCCAGCAGCCAAGACTGGTTGTTTCAGCCCCAGCATTTT.

This clonotype was recorded at least ten times. The rearrangement joins TRBV4-1 to TRBJ1-5; D may be TRBD1 (6 bases). Between the trimmed V and J ends, which lost 1 base and 0 bases, there was a span of 10 bases. Looked up from germline, CDR1 is MGHRA and CDR2 is YSYEKL. This CDR3 comprises 16 residues. The CDR3 spells CASSQGGTLSNQPQHF. The CDR3 DNA reads TGCGCCAGCAGCCAAGGGGGGACACTTAGCAATCAGCCCCAGCATTTT.

The chain couples TRBV12-3 or TRBV12-4 to TRBJ2-7; TRBD1 matches at 11 bases. The CDR3 totals 15 residues. The V gene end was trimmed by 5 bases and the J gene end by 4 bases; junction bases not matched to a gene: 7. Here the CDR3 DNA reads TGTGCCAGCAGTCCCCTCCGGGACAGGGGGTACGAGCAGTACTTC. Translated, it gives CASSPLRDRGYEQYF.

The sample holds a few counts of this clonotype. The rearrangement links TRBV7-4 to TRBJ2-5, with D hard to call. Germline CDR1 and CDR2: SGHVT and SQSDAQ. There are 13 residues in the CDR3. The V and J ends lost 1 base and 5 bases respectively, with 8 bases between them. DNA of the CDR3: TGTGCCAGCAGCTTAGGGCTAAAGGAGACCCAGTACTTC. The encoded protein is CASSLGLKETQYF.

This chain connects TRBV6-1 to TRBJ1-5; D is ambiguous. This CDR3 is built from 15 residues. CDR1 and CDR2 from the germline V gene are MNHNS and SASEGT. V lost 5 bases, J lost 2 bases, and 13 bases lay in between. CDR3 loop: CASSPRTRGNQPQHF. The CDR3 bases are TGTGCCAGCAGTCCAAGGACTAGAGGCAATCAGCCCCAGCATTTT.

This clonotype was detected only a few times. J is TRBJ1-3 and V is TRBV20-1; 7 bases line up with TRBD1. J was trimmed by 0 bases and V by 6 bases; bases with no gene match: 8. CDR3 length equals 15 residues. The germline gives CDR1 DFQATT, CDR2 SNEGSKA (reference sequence). CDR3 amino acids: CSASGTVNSGNTIYF. CDR3 DNA sequence: TGCAGTGCGTCCGGGACAGTAAACTCTGGAAACACCATATATTTT.

The rearrangement uses TRBV7-6 and TRBJ1-4, with TRBD1 matching over 7 bases. With 8 bases clipped from V and 0 bases from J, the junction kept 3 bases outside the gene matches. Germline V gene data show CDR1 as SGHVS and CDR2 as FNYEAQ. The CDR3 is 14 amino acids. CDR3 bases: TGTGCCAGCTGCAGGGGGACAACTAATGAAAAACTGTTTTTT. The encoded protein is CASCRGTTNEKLFF. Together with reference TRBV7-6 and TRBJ1-4, the CDR3 gives the full variable domain: GAGVSQSPRYKVTKRGQDVALRCDPISGHVSLYWYRQALGQGPEFLTYFNYEAQQDKSGLPNDRFSAERPEGSISTLTIQRTEQRDSAMYRCASCRGTTNEKLFFGSGTQLSVL.

As regards this clonotype: This may be a read error: a much more frequent sequence differs by one nucleotide. The V and J genes are TRBV12-3 or TRBV12-4 and TRBJ2-1, with TRBD2 matching over 11 bases. The CDR3 sequence is 17 residues long. The CDR3 DNA sequence: TGTGCCCGCAGTTCTGAGTCGACGGGACTAGCGGAGAATGAGCAGTTCTTC. Its translation is CARSSESTGLAENEQFF.

The genes are TRBV4-2 and TRBJ2-3; D uncertain. Trimming took off 0 bases at V and 4 bases at J, with 5 bases between the two ends. This CDR3 is built from 13 residues. CDR1 LGHNA and CDR2 YNFKEQ come from the germline V gene. CDR3 DNA: TGTGCCAGCAGCCAAGATCATCCAGATACGCAGTATTTT. It encodes CASSQDHPDTQYF.

This clonotype was recorded many times. The V gene is TRBV25-1, the J gene TRBJ2-7, with D perhaps matching TRBD2 (6 bases). V gave up 2 bases and J gave up 7 bases, with 18 bases separating them. The CDR3 length is 15 residues. The germline V gene has CDR1 MGHDK and CDR2 SYGVNS. The DNA for the CDR3 is TGTGCCAGCAGTGAAGGGGGACTCGGCTCCCGAGAGCAGTACTTC. It translates to CASSEGGLGSREQYF.

The chain combines TRBV7-2 with TRBJ2-3; 9 nucleotides match TRBD2. V was pared by 3 bases and J by 2 bases, with 3 bases of the junction left unmatched. This CDR3 is built from 15 residues. Per germline, CDR1 SGHTA and CDR2 FQGNSA. The CDR3 protein is CASSFSGSSTDTQYF. The DNA for the CDR3 is TGTGCCAGCAGCTTTAGCGGGAGCTCCACAGATACGCAGTATTTT.

Ten or more counts support this clonotype. The chain links TRBV6-1 to TRBJ1-1; TRBD1 is a possible D gene (6 bases). V gave up 5 bases and J gave up 0 bases, with 13 bases separating them. Germline CDR1 is MNHNS and CDR2 is SASEGT. The CDR3 extends over 15 amino acids. The CDR3 loop is CASSFRTDMNTEAFF. The DNA for the CDR3 is TGTGCCAGCAGTTTCCGGACAGACATGAACACTGAAGCTTTCTTT.